This entry describes one T cell receptor (beta chain). The antigen remains undetermined. In the PCR, 60 Vbeta and 13 Jbeta primers were used. Sequenced by immunoSEQ multiplex PCR; TCRdb stores in-frame clones only, minus some. The sample includes about 130,000 clones, roughly three quarters of them seen just once. Germline V gene sequence: CDR1 SGHDT, CDR2 YYEEEE. With 5 bases clipped from V and 11 bases from J, the junction kept 19 bases outside the gene matches. There are 16 residues in the CDR3. The data stem from a study of cytomegalovirus exposure and HLA in healthy donors. General study findings and limits: HLA alleles were associated with 15,000 to 20,000 TCR beta sequences in a later analysis at 0.05 false discovery rate. Prior analysis indicated that the majority of TCR beta V segments exhibited productivity approximately 87% or approximately 30% of the time. Apart from CMV serostatus, no immune exposure information was available. Listed as cytomegalovirus-associated were 164 TCR beta chains.

V and J are TRBV5-6 and TRBJ2-5, with 9 nucleotides matching TRBD2. The sequenced sample was PBMCs. The source of this sequence is a man younger than 40 in good health and CMV-seropositive. The CDR3 coding sequence is TGTGCCAGCAGTCGGGGGAGTGCGGGAGGGCCGGGGGAGCAGTACTTC. Protein sequence: CASSRGSAGGPGEQYF.